The rows below give T cell receptor beta chains drawn from one sample of a study of cytomegalovirus exposure and HLA in healthy donors. Profiling relied on immunoSEQ multiplex PCR, and the TCRdb table lists in-frame clones only, not all of them. The sample shows about 130,000 clones, 70% to 80% of them seen only once. Material for sequencing was PBMCs. These receptors originate from a woman aged 50 to 65 in good health and CMV-seronegative. CDR3s include the opening cysteine and the closing phenylalanine or tryptophan. D genes are given only for firm matches. Clone size is given for some rows only: seen once, a few or many times, or a class if the clone is expanded.

clone size: -; V gene: TRBV7-6; J gene: TRBJ2-2; D gene: TRBD2; CDR3 protein: CASSYPVSGRSNTGELFF; CDR3 DNA: TGTGCCAGCAGCTACCCTGTTAGCGGGAGGTCGAACACCGGGGAGCTGTTTTTT
clone size: -; V gene: TRBV25-1; J gene: TRBJ1-1; D gene: -; CDR3 protein: CASSGLMNTEAFF; CDR3 DNA: TGTGCCAGCAGTGGTCTTATGAACACTGAAGCTTTCTTT
clone size: -; V gene: TRBV5-1; J gene: TRBJ1-5; D gene: -; CDR3 protein: CASSLRPGQPQHF; CDR3 DNA: TGCGCCAGCAGCTTGCGTCCGGGTCAGCCCCAGCATTTT
clone size: -; V gene: TRBV10-3; J gene: TRBJ1-1; D gene: -; CDR3 protein: CAISGAQGPNTEAFF; CDR3 DNA: TGTGCCATCAGTGGGGCACAGGGCCCGAACACTGAAGCTTTCTTT
clone size: -; V gene: TRBV25-1; J gene: TRBJ1-1; D gene: -; CDR3 protein: CASSDTLRNTEAFF; CDR3 DNA: TGTGCCAGCAGTGACACTCTGCGGAACACTGAAGCTTTCTTT
clone size: -; V gene: TRBV5-4; J gene: TRBJ1-1; D gene: -; CDR3 protein: CASSLATQSGGNTEAFF; CDR3 DNA: TGTGCCAGCAGCTTGGCCACGCAGAGCGGTGGAAACACTGAAGCTTTCTTT
clone size: few; V gene: TRBV19; J gene: TRBJ1-1; D gene: -; CDR3 protein: CASSIASGAEAFF; CDR3 DNA: TGTGCCAGTAGTATAGCCTCGGGGGCTGAAGCTTTCTTT
clone size: -; V gene: TRBV30; J gene: TRBJ1-6; D gene: -; CDR3 protein: CAWAGLPNSPLHF; CDR3 DNA: TGTGCCTGGGCGGGCCTCCCCAATTCACCCCTCCACTTT
clone size: -; V gene: TRBV18; J gene: TRBJ1-1; D gene: TRBD1; CDR3 protein: CASSLKEQGASNTEAFF; CDR3 DNA: TGTGCCAGCTCCCTAAAAGAACAGGGGGCCTCCAACACTGAAGCTTTCTTT
clone size: -; V gene: TRBV7-2; J gene: TRBJ1-3; D gene: -; CDR3 protein: CVSSSRVVGNTIYF; CDR3 DNA: TGTGTCAGCAGCTCCCGGGTGGTTGGAAACACCATATATTTT